The rows below give T cell receptor beta chains drawn from one sample of a study of T-cell memory formation after mild COVID-19. TCRdb re-called the 5' RACE reads with MiXCR, one entry per CDR3 protein. The profile shows about 560,000 distinct CDR3 sequences, around 15% of them singletons. Material for sequencing was PBMCs or a T cell subset sorted from them (not recorded which). The origin of the receptors is an adult woman who had mild COVID-19 (a few samples of this study predate the infection). Cell type and time point are not known. Both conserved end residues are part of each CDR3. The D gene is left open where the match is weak. Some rows mark clone size as missing; the rest say once, few, many or name a class of expanded clone.

j_call,clone_size,d_call,cdr3_length,v_call,cdr3_nt,cdr3_aa
TRBJ2-7,NA,NA,11,TRBV12-3/TRBV12-4,TGTGCCAGCAGTTTTGGGCCCATGCCGTACTTC,CASSFGPMPYF
TRBJ1-1,many,NA,15,TRBV5-1,TGCGCCAGCAGCCCCTGGGGGGGATTGAACACTGAAGCTTTCTTT,CASSPWGGLNTEAFF
TRBJ2-4,few,NA,17,TRBV4-3,TGCGCCAGCAGCCAAGATTTGGCAGGTGTAGCCAAAAACATTCAGTACTTC,CASSQDLAGVAKNIQYF
TRBJ2-3,many,NA,13,TRBV4-1,TGCGCCAGCAGCCGAGTGGTGGGAGATACGCAGTATTTT,CASSRVVGDTQYF
TRBJ2-3,NA,NA,14,TRBV5-6,TGTGCCAGCAGCTTGGATGGGGGGCTTTATACGCAGTATTTT,CASSLDGGLYTQYF
TRBJ2-1,NA,NA,11,TRBV11-2,TGTGCCAGCAGGCTCTCTGGTGAGCAGTTCTTC,CASRLSGEQFF
TRBJ1-2,few,TRBD1,16,TRBV7-9,TGTGCCAGCAGCTCCATTGACAGGGATAAGCACTATGGCTACACCTTC,CASSSIDRDKHYGYTF
TRBJ2-3,few,TRBD2,16,TRBV4-2,TGTGCCAGCAGCCACGGGAGCGGGGGCCTGCCAGATACGCAGTATTTT,CASSHGSGGLPDTQYF
TRBJ1-1,once,NA,14,TRBV7-3,TGTGCCAGCAGGTCAAGTACGGCGAACACTGAAGCTTTCTTT,CASRSSTANTEAFF
TRBJ1-1,many,NA,15,TRBV12-3/TRBV12-4,TGTGCCAGCAGCCACGCCCGGGGAGTGGGCACTGAAGCTTTCTTT,CASSHARGVGTEAFF
TRBJ2-5,few,TRBD2,17,TRBV3-1,TGTGCCAGCAGTATAGGGACTAGCGGATGGGTATCGGAGACCCAGTACTTC,CASSIGTSGWVSETQYF
TRBJ1-1,NA,TRBD1,13,TRBV7-9,TGTGCCAGCAGCCTGAACAGGGGCGCTGAAGCTTTCTTT,CASSLNRGAEAFF
TRBJ2-2,NA,NA,16,TRBV24-1,TGTGCCACCAGAGAAAGGGCGGGGTCCAACACCGGGGAGCTGTTTTTT,CATRERAGSNTGELFF
TRBJ1-2,NA,NA,14,TRBV6-2/TRBV6-3,TGTGCCAGCAGTTGGGCTTGGCTGGGGAATGGCTACACCTTC,CASSWAWLGNGYTF
TRBJ2-3,NA,NA,15,TRBV13,TGTGCCAGCAGCTCGCGCCGGGAGCTGGCAGATACGCAGTATTTT,CASSSRRELADTQYF
TRBJ2-7,many,NA,14,TRBV10-3,TGTGCCATCAGTCGGACGGCAGATACCTACGAGCAGTACTTC,CAISRTADTYEQYF
TRBJ2-2,few,TRBD2,17,TRBV24-1,TGTGCCACCAGTGAAGCCGGGACTAGCGGGCCCACCGGGGAGCTGTTTTTT,CATSEAGTSGPTGELFF
TRBJ1-2,NA,TRBD1,16,TRBV15,TGTGCCACCAGCAGGGGCGGAGGACAGGGGTTGAATGGCTACACCTTC,CATSRGGGQGLNGYTF